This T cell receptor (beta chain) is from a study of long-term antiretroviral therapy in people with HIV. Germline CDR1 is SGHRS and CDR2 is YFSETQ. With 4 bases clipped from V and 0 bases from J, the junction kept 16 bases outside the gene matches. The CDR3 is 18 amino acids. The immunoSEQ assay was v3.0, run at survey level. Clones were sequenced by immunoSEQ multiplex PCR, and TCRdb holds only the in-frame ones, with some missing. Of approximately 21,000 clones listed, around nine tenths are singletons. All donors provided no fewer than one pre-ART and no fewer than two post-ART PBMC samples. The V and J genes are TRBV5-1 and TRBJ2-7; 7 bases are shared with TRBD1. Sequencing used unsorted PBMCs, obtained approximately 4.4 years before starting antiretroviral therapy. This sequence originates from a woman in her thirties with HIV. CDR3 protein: CASSLGGSRQGNSYEQYF. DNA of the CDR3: TGCGCCAGCAGCCTAGGGGGATCACGACAGGGAAACTCCTACGAGCAGTACTTC.